This T cell receptor beta chain was recorded in a study of PD-1 blockade in classical Hodgkin lymphoma. Study overall: Once every 2 weeks, patients received intravenous nivolumab at 3 mg/kg. Study conclusions and caveats: Lower baseline TCR diversity marked trial partial responders and progressors. Diminished baseline TCR diversity has been reported in newly diagnosed patients relative to healthy donors.

Regarding this clone: Its matching antigen is unknown.

V was shortened by 2 bases and J by 3 bases, with 12 bases between the two germline ends. This CDR3 contains 15 residues. Germline V lookup: CDR1 SGDLS, CDR2 YYNGEE. Every one of the patients relapsed after autologous stem cell transplantation (brentuximab vedotin exposure was variable). CD4+ T cells were purified from thawed PBMCs by magnetic negative selection. Best responses were complete response, partial response or progressive disease. The repertoire was sequenced with immunoSEQ multiplex PCR; TCRdb's copy has only in-frame clones and lacks some. The sample has some 8,500 clones; about 80% are singletons.

The specimen was CD4+ T cells from blood, collected at baseline. This TCR derives from a human donor with classical Hodgkin lymphoma. The V and J genes are TRBV9 and TRBJ2-1; TRBD1 is a possible D gene (6 bases). As DNA, the CDR3 is TGTGCCAGCAGCGTGACAGGAGTCCGCTACAATGAGCAGTTCTTC. As protein: CASSVTGVRYNEQFF. Based on the CDR3 plus reference TRBV9 and TRBJ2-1, the full variable domain is DSGVTQTPKHLITATGQRVTLRCSPRSGDLSVYWYQQSLDQGLQFLIQYYNGEERAKGNILERFSAQQFPDLHSELNLSSLELGDSALYFCASSVTGVRYNEQFFGPGTRLTVL.